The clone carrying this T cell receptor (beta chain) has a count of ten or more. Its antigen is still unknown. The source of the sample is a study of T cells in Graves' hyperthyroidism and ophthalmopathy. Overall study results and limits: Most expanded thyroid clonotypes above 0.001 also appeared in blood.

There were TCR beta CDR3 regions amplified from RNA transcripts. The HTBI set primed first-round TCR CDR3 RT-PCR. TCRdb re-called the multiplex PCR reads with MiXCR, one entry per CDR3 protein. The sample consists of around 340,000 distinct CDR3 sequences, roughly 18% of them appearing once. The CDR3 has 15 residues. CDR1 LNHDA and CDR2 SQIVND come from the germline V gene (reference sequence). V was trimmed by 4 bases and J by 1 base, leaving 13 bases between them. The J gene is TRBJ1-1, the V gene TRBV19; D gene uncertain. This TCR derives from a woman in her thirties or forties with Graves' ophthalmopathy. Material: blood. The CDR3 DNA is TGTGCCAGTAGTACCACGACCAAGGGGAACACTGAAGCTTTCTTT. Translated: CASSTTTKGNTEAFF.